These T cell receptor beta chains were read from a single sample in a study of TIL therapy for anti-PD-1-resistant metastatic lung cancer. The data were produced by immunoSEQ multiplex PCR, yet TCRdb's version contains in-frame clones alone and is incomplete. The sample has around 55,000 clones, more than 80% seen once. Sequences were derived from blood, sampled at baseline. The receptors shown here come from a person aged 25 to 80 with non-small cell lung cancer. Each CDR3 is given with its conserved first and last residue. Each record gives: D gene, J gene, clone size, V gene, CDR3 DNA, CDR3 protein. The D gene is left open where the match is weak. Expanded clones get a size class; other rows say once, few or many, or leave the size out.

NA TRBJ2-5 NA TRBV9 TGTGCCAGCAGCGAGAAGGCGGTGACCCAGTACTTC CASSEKAVTQYF
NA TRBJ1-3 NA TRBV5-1 TGCGCCAGCAGCGTGAAAACCGGGGCGGTAGGCAACACCATATATTTT CASSVKTGAVGNTIYF
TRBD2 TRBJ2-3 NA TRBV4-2 TGTGCCAGCAGCCAAGAACCCGGCGGGGGGGGAACAGATACGCAGTATTTT CASSQEPGGGGTDTQYF
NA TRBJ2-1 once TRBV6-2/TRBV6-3 TGTGCCAGCAGTTACTCGCGCTTGGACAGCGGGAATGAGCAGTTCTTC CASSYSRLDSGNEQFF
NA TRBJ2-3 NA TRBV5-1 TGCGCCAGCAGCGAGATAGCGGTGAGCACAGATACGCAGTATTTT CASSEIAVSTDTQYF
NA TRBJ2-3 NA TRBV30 TGTGCCTGGAGGGGTAGGGGCGCCGGGACCCAGCAGTATTTT CAWRGRGAGTQQYF
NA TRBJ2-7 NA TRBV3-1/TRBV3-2 TGTGCCAGCAGCCGCAGGGACTCCTACGAGCAGTACTTC CASSRRDSYEQYF
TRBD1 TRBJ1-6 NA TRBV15 TGTGCCACCAGCAGAGATTACGGGACAGGGTTAAATTCACCCCTCCACTTT CATSRDYGTGLNSPLHF
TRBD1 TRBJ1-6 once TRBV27 TGTGCCAGCAGGGAGGAGACAGGGACCAATTCACCCCTCCACTTT CASREETGTNSPLHF
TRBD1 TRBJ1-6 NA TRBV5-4 TGTGCCAGCAGCCGAACAGGGGGTGATTCACCCCTCCACTTT CASSRTGGDSPLHF
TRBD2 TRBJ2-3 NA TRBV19 TGTGCCAGTAGAACTAGCGGGATTTCAGATACGCAGTATTTT CASRTSGISDTQYF
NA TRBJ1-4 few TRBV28 TGTGCCAGCGGGCCTAGCGAAAAACTGTTTTTT CASGPSEKLFF
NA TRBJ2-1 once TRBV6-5 TGTGCCAGCAGTTATTATCCGACAGGCAATGAGCAGTTCTTC CASSYYPTGNEQFF
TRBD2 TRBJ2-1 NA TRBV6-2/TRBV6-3 TGTGCCAGCAGTTACTCAAGACTAGCGAGGAATGAGCAGTTCTTC CASSYSRLARNEQFF
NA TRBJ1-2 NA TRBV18 TGTGCCAGCTCACCAAAGGAGGGCAGGGGTATCTATGGCTACACCTTC CASSPKEGRGIYGYTF
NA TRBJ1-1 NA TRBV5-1 TGCGCCAGCAGCGCCCGTCCTGGGGCGGGGGACACTGAAGCTTTCTTT CASSARPGAGDTEAFF
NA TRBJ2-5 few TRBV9 TGTGCCAGCAGCGAGGCAGGGTACGCCAAAGAGACCCAGTACTTC CASSEAGYAKETQYF
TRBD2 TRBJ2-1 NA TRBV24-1 TGTGCCACCAGTGATTCTCCTAGCGGGAGGGCCGATGAGCAGTTCTTC CATSDSPSGRADEQFF
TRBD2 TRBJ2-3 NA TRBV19 TGTGCCAGTAGTCCCCCAGTAGCGGGGGGCCGCCGGGATACGCAGTATTTT CASSPPVAGGRRDTQYF
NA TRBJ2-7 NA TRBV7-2 TGTGCCAGCAGCGCGGACAGTCCCTACGAGCAGTACTTC CASSADSPYEQYF
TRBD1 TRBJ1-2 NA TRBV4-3 TGCGCCAGCAGCCTTTCCCTAGGACAGGGGAACTATGGCTACACCTTC CASSLSLGQGNYGYTF
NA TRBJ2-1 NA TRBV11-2 TGTGCCAGCAGCTTAGGGGCAGAGCAGTTCTTC CASSLGAEQFF